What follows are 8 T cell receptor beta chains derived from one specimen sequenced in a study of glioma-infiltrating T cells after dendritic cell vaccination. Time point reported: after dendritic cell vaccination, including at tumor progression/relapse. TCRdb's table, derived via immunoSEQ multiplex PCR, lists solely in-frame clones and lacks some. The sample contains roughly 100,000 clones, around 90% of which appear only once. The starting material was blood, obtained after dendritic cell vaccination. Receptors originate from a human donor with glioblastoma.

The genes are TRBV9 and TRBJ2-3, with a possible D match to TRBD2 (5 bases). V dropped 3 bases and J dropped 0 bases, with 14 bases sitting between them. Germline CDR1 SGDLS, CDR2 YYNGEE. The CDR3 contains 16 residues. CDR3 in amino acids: CASSALEGFSTDTQYF. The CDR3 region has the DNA TGTGCCAGCAGCGCACTTGAGGGTTTTAGCACAGATACGCAGTATTTT.

The CDR3 region is CASSSAPQRNSNQPQHF. The CDR3 nucleotides read TGTGCCAGTAGTTCAGCTCCCCAGCGCAATAGCAATCAGCCCCAGCATTTT. The rearrangement uses TRBV19 and TRBJ1-5; no definite D call. This CDR3 comprises 17 residues. Germline-derived CDR1 and CDR2 are LNHDA and SQIVND (reference sequence). V lost 5 bases and J 0 bases, leaving 17 bases between the germline ends.

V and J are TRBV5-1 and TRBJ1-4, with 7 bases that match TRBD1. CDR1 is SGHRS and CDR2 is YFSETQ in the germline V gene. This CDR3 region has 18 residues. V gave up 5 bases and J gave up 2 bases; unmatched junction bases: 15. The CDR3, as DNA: TGCGCCAGCAGACCCCCTTTTGACAGGGTAAATACTAATGAAAAACTGTTTTTT. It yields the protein CASRPPFDRVNTNEKLFF.

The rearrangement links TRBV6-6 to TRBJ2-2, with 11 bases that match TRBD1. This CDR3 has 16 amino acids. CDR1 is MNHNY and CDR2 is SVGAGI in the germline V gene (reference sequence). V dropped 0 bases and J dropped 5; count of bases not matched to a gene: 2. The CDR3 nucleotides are TGTGCCAGCAGTTACTCGTGGGACAGGGGGACCGGGGAGCTGTTTTTT. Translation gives CASSYSWDRGTGELFF.

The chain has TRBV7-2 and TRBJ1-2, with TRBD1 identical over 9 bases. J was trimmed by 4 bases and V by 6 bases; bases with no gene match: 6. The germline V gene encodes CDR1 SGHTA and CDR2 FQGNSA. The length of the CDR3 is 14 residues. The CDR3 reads CASRTGTGLYGYTF. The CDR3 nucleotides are TGTGCCAGCAGGACCGGGACAGGGCTCTATGGCTACACCTTC.

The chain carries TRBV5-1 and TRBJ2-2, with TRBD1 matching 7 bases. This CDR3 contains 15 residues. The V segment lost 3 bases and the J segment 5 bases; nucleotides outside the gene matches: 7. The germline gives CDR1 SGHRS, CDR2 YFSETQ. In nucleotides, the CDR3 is TGCGCCAGCAGCTCGGAAGGGGGCGCGACCGGGGAGCTGTTTTTT. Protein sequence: CASSSEGGATGELFF.

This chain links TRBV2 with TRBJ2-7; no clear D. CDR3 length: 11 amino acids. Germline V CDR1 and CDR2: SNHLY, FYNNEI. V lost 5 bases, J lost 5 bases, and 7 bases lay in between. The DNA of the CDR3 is TGTGCCAGCAGTTACGGAGACGAGCAGTACTTC. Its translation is CASSYGDEQYF.

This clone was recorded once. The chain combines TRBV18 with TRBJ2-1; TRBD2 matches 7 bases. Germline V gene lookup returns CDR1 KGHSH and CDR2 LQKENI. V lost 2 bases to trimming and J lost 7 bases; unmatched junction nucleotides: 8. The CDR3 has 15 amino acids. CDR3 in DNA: TGTGCCAGCTCACCAACAGGACTAGTCATGAATGAGCAGTTCTTC. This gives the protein CASSPTGLVMNEQFF.